The present entry profiles one T cell receptor (beta chain) with its context. There is no known antigen for this receptor. No much larger clone is present one base from it, and per-base qualities are unavailable. In total, roughly 670 healthy bone marrow donors made up the cohort. At the time of sampling, every cohort member was nominally healthy, though immune exposures that went unrecorded were likely present. The donor was CMV seronegative and belonged to the group of under 400 seronegative cohort members. Every donor gave a peripheral blood sample, and the peripheral blood mononuclear cells from that sample were used for TCR beta sequencing. The Qiagen DNeasy Blood Extraction Kit was used to extract genomic DNA from the blood cell samples. This entry is derived from a study of cytomegalovirus exposure and HLA in healthy donors (dated by TCRdb to 2017 to 2019). Study-level background: In an earlier analysis of 587 of the donors, approximately 300 Gb of sequence data and approximately 120 million unique TCR beta sequences from 180 million or so T cells were reported. A later analysis re-analyzed previously published TCR beta repertoires from about 730 donors and added high-resolution HLA genotyping to study TCR occurrence patterns. Donor age, sex, ethnicity and CMV serostatus were collected together with the repertoire data. Genome-wide SNP genotypes for about 65% of the 666 donors were used in a later genetic analysis, which treated that subset as a discovery cohort. To decide whether each TCR beta V gene segment behaved as functional or pseudogenic, an earlier analysis of nearly 600 of the donors relied on high-throughput TCR beta sequencing. Rather than using new phenotypic data, the later analysis identified candidate immune exposures from TCR beta sequences and from how often those sequences occurred across donors. The study aimed to test whether signatures of past pathogen exposure could be identified by cataloging public T cell receptors. Using immunosequencing, the study profiled T cell repertoires from fewer than 700 subjects and related those repertoires to cytomegalovirus serostatus. Every discovery cohort repertoire had been produced on one sequencing platform. About five DR-DQ haplotypes were treated as single units for association and clustering because of strong linkage in the cohort. Of the approximately 400 genotyped donors, roughly 80% fell in the genetic ancestry cluster associated with self-reported Caucasian donors. Typing coverage differed by locus: A, B, C, DRB1 and DQB1 were typed in about 620-640 donors, DQA1 in about 560, DPA1 in around 580, and DPB1 in 400 to 480. Among some 400 genotyped donors of the cohort, an average of roughly 230,000 unique TCR beta nucleotide sequences was sequenced per donor, of which 15% to 20% were non-productive. The study combined high-throughput TCR immunosequencing, statistical association of individual TCRs with disease status, and machine learning to predict cytomegalovirus infection status. HLA typing included class I and class II loci at four-digit resolution. A separate validation cohort of over 95 different subjects was used in addition to the 666-subject first cohort. An early release that covered about 600 HLA-typed donors contained about 300 gigabases of sequencing data and tens of millions of unique TCR sequences.

Germline trimming: 5 bases from V, 5 bases from J; junction bases outside gene matches: 10. For CDR1 and CDR2, the germline V gene (reference sequence) lists SEHNR and FQNEAQ. The CDR3, cysteine through phenylalanine, is 15 amino acids long. The only DNA kept is the CDR3, 45 bases in frame from the first base. Library creation used the immunoSEQ multiplex PCR assay. A mixture of 60 forward primers for TCR Vbeta segments and 13 reverse primers for TCR Jbeta segments was used in the multiplex PCR. The CDR3 region of rearranged TCR beta genes was amplified from genomic DNA by a multiplex PCR assay. On the Illumina HiSeq System, the amplified TCR beta libraries were sequenced as 87-base-pair reads. In the original analysis: Across the 500 to 700 repertoires, a later analysis counted 75 million to 90 million unique TCR beta chains, 9 million to 14 million of which were shared by at least two donors. Raw reads were error-corrected and collapsed into unique sequences with a nearest-neighbor algorithm that merged closely related sequences to remove PCR and sequencing errors. To assign V, D and J gene segments, CDR3 sequences were aligned to IMGT reference sequences. For a sequence to be retained, at least a six-nucleotide match to both a V gene segment and a J gene segment was required. A rearrangement counted as productive if the CDR3 had no stop codons and remained in frame with V and J, and every other rearrangement counted as non-productive. Following IMGT convention, CDR3 was defined as the stretch from the second conserved V-encoded cysteine to the conserved J-encoded phenylalanine. The earlier analysis of about 530 of the donors excluded any sequence lacking an unambiguous match to a single V gene segment. An earlier analysis of a few hundred of the donors called V segments functional above 56.7% productive rearrangements and segregating when the between-donor standard deviation exceeded 5%. A statistical classification framework was developed to diagnose cytomegalovirus status using the catalog of TCR beta chain sequences. In a later analysis, V and J genes were assigned by comparing TCR nucleotide sequences against IMGT/GENE-DB human TR gene sequences. A later analysis assigned CDR3 sequences and most-parsimonious VDJ recombination scenarios with the TCRdist pipeline. In a later analysis, every TCR beta chain was defined by the combination of its CDR3 amino acid sequence and its V-gene family, and reads without a unique V-gene family were dropped. To address suspected cross-contamination and a sequencing artifact, a later analysis removed several hundred highly shared, low-generation-probability nucleotide sequences. In a later analysis, a clonal expansion index was calculated for each public chain from normalized within-repertoire ranks of inferred template counts. In a later analysis, generation probabilities were computed using a VDJ recombination model fitted to out-of-frame rearrangements, and the results were checked against IGoR. A later analysis scored TCR-TCR, TCR-HLA and TCR-CMV co-occurrence with hypergeometric tests, applying a repertoire-size bias correction to TCR pairs. False discovery rates were estimated in a later analysis by permuting HLA or CMV assignments 20 times. In a later analysis, co-occurring TCRs were grouped with DBSCAN, and TCRdist sequence similarity was added when clustering was performed within HLA-allele-positive subsets. Repertoires with fewer than 30,000 or more than 120,000 public chains, plus five repertoires with anomalous nucleotide sharing, were excluded from co-occurrence clustering. TCRdb re-hosts the immuneACCESS table, in-frame sequences only. Its copies lack some clones; in the studies checked, an unresolved V gene accounts for under half of them, and the cause for the rest is not known. Clonal size and the V and J genes are those of that table, whereas D and trimming came from the DNA. Here the sample has roughly 190,000 clones; roughly four fifths occur a single time. Approximately 1.5% of the sample is held by the ten biggest clonotypes.

The paper's findings and limits, for the study overall: A further reported finding was that TCR beta sequences accurately predicted the HLA-A and HLA-B alleles for most subjects in the first cohort. Cytomegalovirus status was reported to be diagnosed by the classifier with high specificity and sensitivity in both the original and validation cohorts. This cohort had only TCR beta chains sequenced, and the lack of alpha or paired-chain data limited which features could be detected. The sequencing pipeline was judged likely to have produced a cluster of highly shared sequence variants as a technical artifact. Correlated functional status among segregating V segments might be attributable to linkage disequilibrium, but an unknown experimental factor could not be ruled out. Most TCR sequences were observed very rarely across donors, whereas some public TCRs were present in many individuals. An earlier analysis of approximately 530 of the donors showed that most TCR beta V segments appeared in productive rearrangements either about 90% or about 30% of the time, which broadly matched IMGT annotations. According to a later genetic analysis, donors in an Asian-associated ancestry cluster had fewer N-insertions in productive TCRs than the roughly 700-donor mean. According to a later analysis, most CMV-associated TCR beta chains appeared to be HLA-restricted, and the HLA associations seemed to be driven largely by CMV exposure. In vitro tests confirmed that three of the cytomegalovirus-associated TCR beta chains recognize cytomegalovirus antigens. A later analysis associated some 17,000 TCR beta sequences with specific HLA alleles at a false discovery rate of 0.05. Strong co-occurrence of HLA alleles, especially DR and DQ, made assigning TCR associations to individual alleles difficult. In a later analysis, several top co-occurrence clusters were reported to appear linked to parvovirus B19, influenza, CMV and Epstein-Barr virus. An association between a missense DCLRE1C variant and V-gene and J-gene trimming of TCR beta chains was found in a later genetic analysis and replicated in an independent cohort. In the study, around 150 TCR beta chains were listed as associated with cytomegalovirus. The presence/absence analyses assumed that sequencing depth was roughly uniform across donors, and that assumption may not be true. According to the authors, the approach could potentially be generalized to other disease states and immunological phenotypes. Compared with equally common non-associated chains, HLA-associated TCR beta chains in a later analysis were more clonally expanded and had lower generation probabilities. According to a later analysis, TCR association rates differed among HLA loci, with DRB1 alleles showing the most associated TCRs and HLA-C alleles showing the fewest. Because the 87-base-pair reads could not distinguish some IMGT-functional V segments, including TRBV6-2 and TRBV6-3, those segments were excluded. The only immune exposure information available for the cohort was CMV serostatus. The earlier analysis of some 560 of the donors excluded approximately 15 rarely observed V segments, including chromosome 9 orphons, because counts were too low. Because HLA typing was missing for some donors at each locus, association tests included only the typed subset.

The receptor's source is a woman under 30 in good health and CMV-seronegative. The V and J segments used are TRBV7-9 and TRBJ1-2; TRBD1 agrees with 8 junctional bases. The specimen was PBMCs. Here is the DNA: TGTGCCAGCAGCCAGGGGGGGACAGGTGCATATGGCTACACCTTC. The resulting protein is CASSQGGTGAYGYTF.